Sequencing of this T cell receptor beta chain was carried out in a study of cytotoxic CD8 clonotypes in ibrutinib-treated CLL. TCRdb's copy holds only in-frame clones and misses some; the assay was immunoSEQ multiplex PCR. The profile shows roughly 250,000 clones, roughly 70% of them singletons. The clonotype was recovered from a human donor with chronic lymphocytic leukemia. The source was PBMCs, collected after 24 months of ibrutinib treatment.

The CDR3 bases are TGTGCTAGTGGTTCCCCCAGGGGATCAGGCCAAGAGACCCAGTACTTC. Translated: CASGSPRGSGQETQYF. The genes are TRBV12-5 and TRBJ2-5; possibly TRBD1 for D (6 bases). The CDR3 runs to 16 residues. Trimming pared 4 bases from V and 1 base from J, leaving 16 bases between. In germline, CDR1 is LGHNT, CDR2 FRNRAP.